The entry below gives a single T cell receptor (beta chain) sequence along with its context. V lost 5 bases and J 0 bases, leaving 8 bases between the germline ends. This CDR3 is 15 amino acids long. CDR1 and CDR2 from the germline V gene are SGHTA and FQGNSA. This sample is part of a study of blood T cell repertoires in COVID-19. On the study more broadly: Spain, Italy and the United States supplied samples that represented acute and convalescent COVID-19. T cells, B-cell-depleted T cells, or PBMCs provided the cDNA or gDNA that served as material.

Original handling: Amplification of reference gene primers provided the estimated nucleated cell counts. Sequencing was performed with immunoSEQ multiplex PCR; in TCRdb, only in-frame clones are kept and a portion is missing. Clonal size and the V and J genes are those of that table, whereas D and trimming came from the DNA. Altogether fewer than 350,000 clones are present, 70% to 90% being singletons, with the ten largest covering almost 9.5%. V and J are TRBV7-2 and TRBJ1-6; no reliable D call. Sequenced sample: peripheral blood. The receptor comes from a man aged 18 to 35 with active or convalescent COVID-19. The chain's CDR3 is CASSSGSSYNSPLHF. The DNA of the CDR3 is TGTGCCAGCAGCAGCGGGAGCTCCTATAATTCACCCCTCCACTTT.